These 32 T cell receptor beta chains were all obtained from the same sample, sequenced in a study of T cells in Graves' hyperthyroidism and ophthalmopathy (dated by TCRdb to the late 2010s). The library was prepared using multiplex PCR. TCRdb lists the instrument as Illumina HiSeq 2000. The TCR beta CDR3 regions were amplified from RNA transcripts. The TCR CDR3 was subjected to a first round of RT-PCR using the HTBI primer set and the Qiagen OneStep RT-PCR kit. TCRdb ran its own pipeline on the public reads, namely fastp trimming at Q25 and MiXCR clone calling, and kept in-frame beta chains. Identical CDR3 proteins give one entry, which carries the most common genes and DNA. Here the sample has a few hundred thousand distinct CDR3 sequences; about a fifth occur a single time. Of the sample, 3.7% falls within the top ten clones. Source material: blood. The receptors derive from a woman younger than 35 with Graves' hyperthyroidism.

The chain combines TRBV11-2 with TRBJ1-1; the D gene is possibly TRBD1 (5 bases). The CDR3 extends over 14 amino acids. Germline V gives CDR1 SGHAT, CDR2 FQNNGV. Deletions cut 5 bases from V and 8 bases from J, with 18 bases between. DNA of the CDR3: TGTGCCAGCAGCCCCCCCCCCCTCCGGGGGGAAGCTTTCTTT. As protein: CASSPPPLRGEAFF.

This clonotype showed up just a few times. V and J are TRBV11-1 and TRBJ1-5; TRBD1 matches 8 bases. The J segment lost 0 bases and the V segment lost 2 bases, leaving 6 bases of the junction unmatched. The germline V gene has CDR1 SGHAT and CDR2 FQDESV (reference sequence). The CDR3 length is 17 residues. The CDR3 DNA reads TGTGCCAGCAGCTTATACAGGGGGAGTTATAGCAATCAGCCCCAGCATTTT. Residues: CASSLYRGSYSNQPQHF.

This chain connects TRBV24-1 to TRBJ1-1; 7 nucleotides agree with TRBD1. J was trimmed by 12 bases and V by 12 bases; bases with no gene match: 15. Germline assignment: CDR1 KGHDR and CDR2 SFDVKD. The CDR3 is 12 residues long. In DNA form, the CDR3 reads TGTGCCGCCCGCGACAGGGAGGAGGGAACTTTCTTT. Encoded protein: CAARDREEGTFF.

This clonotype was observed at least ten times. V usage is TRBV28 and J usage is TRBJ1-1, with D possibly being TRBD1 (6 bases). The CDR3 covers 12 residues. Germline assignment: CDR1 MDHEN and CDR2 SYDVKM. Trimming left V 4 bases short and J 5 bases short, with 8 bases between. The CDR3 nucleotides read TGTGCCAGCAGTTCAGGGGATACTGAAGCTTTCTTT. Amino acid sequence: CASSSGDTEAFF.

This clonotype has at least ten counts. The chain has TRBV6-2 or TRBV6-3 and TRBJ1-1; D is possibly TRBD1 (5 bases). V dropped 0 bases and J dropped 4 bases, with 9 bases sitting between them. The germline CDR1 and CDR2 sequences are MNHEY and SVGEGT. The CDR3 is 14 residues long. The CDR3 sequence is CASSYSGESTEAFF. CDR3 sequence (DNA): TGTGCCAGCAGTTACTCGGGGGAGTCCACTGAAGCTTTCTTT.

In its sample, this clonotype was seen many times. V usage is TRBV7-6 and J usage is TRBJ2-5; D unresolved. V lost 4 bases and J 5 bases, leaving 8 bases between the germline ends. Per germline, CDR1 SGHVS and CDR2 FNYEAQ. The CDR3 sequence is 12 residues long. The CDR3 here is CASSSAGETQYF. The CDR3 region has the DNA TGTGCCAGCAGCTCAGCTGGGGAGACCCAGTACTTC.

This clonotype was detected a few times. This chain links TRBV28 with TRBJ2-7; 10 bases are shared with TRBD1. Germline loops: CDR1 MDHEN, CDR2 SYDVKM. With 6 bases clipped from V and 4 bases from J, the junction kept 9 bases outside the gene matches. The CDR3 has 15 residues. CDR3 sequence reads: CASRPSRDRGYEQYF. In DNA, the CDR3 is TGTGCCAGCAGGCCTTCCCGGGACAGGGGATACGAGCAGTACTTC.

This clonotype has at least ten counts. The chain employs TRBV12-3 or TRBV12-4 and TRBJ1-2; D ambiguous. The CDR3 length is 14 residues. V was cut by 6 bases and J by 9 bases, with 20 bases left in between. The CDR3 spells CASRTEGIVGRYTF. The CDR3, as DNA: TGTGCCAGCAGAACGGAGGGCATTGTCGGCCGCTACACCTTC.

The chain carries TRBV19 and TRBJ1-5; D is uncertain. Per germline, CDR1 LNHDA and CDR2 SQIVND (reference sequence). The CDR3 consists of 14 residues. V lost 3 bases to trimming and J lost 0 bases, with 6 bases between them. CDR3 nucleotides: TGTGCCAGTAGTATCGGGGATAGCAATCAGCCCCAGCATTTT. Translating it yields CASSIGDSNQPQHF. Supplemented by reference TRBV19 and TRBJ1-5, the full variable domain reads DGGITQSPKYLFRKEGQNVTLSCEQNLNHDAMYWYRQDPGQGLRLIYYSQIVNDFQKGDIAEGYSVSREKKESFPLTVTSAQKNPTAFYLCASSIGDSNQPQHFGDGTRLSIL.

This clonotype was seen repeatedly, ten times or more. The chain is built from TRBV9 and TRBJ1-2; TRBD1 might be the D (5 bases). In germline, CDR1 is SGDLS, CDR2 YYNGEE. The CDR3 is 14 residues long. The germline V and J ends were trimmed by 4 bases and 1 base, with 11 bases remaining between them. CDR3 in DNA: TGTGCCAGCAGCCCCTGGGACCTTAACTATGGCTACACCTTC. This codes for CASSPWDLNYGYTF.

This clonotype occurred many times. This sequence joins TRBV19 and TRBJ1-1; D is possibly TRBD1 (5 bases). Trimming shortened V by 6 bases and J by 0 bases, and 14 bases separated the two germline ends. This CDR3 comprises 15 residues. Germline V gene data show CDR1 as LNHDA and CDR2 as SQIVND (reference sequence). The CDR3 protein is CASSEPGGVNTEAFF. CDR3 sequence (DNA): TGTGCCAGTAGCGAACCGGGAGGGGTGAACACTGAAGCTTTCTTT.

This chain joins TRBV12-3 or TRBV12-4 and TRBJ1-1, with D maybe TRBD1 (6 bases). V lost 2 bases, J lost 0 bases, and 10 bases lay in between. This CDR3 region has 15 residues. In DNA form, the CDR3 reads TGTGCCAGCAGTTTAAAAGGGGGAATGAACACTGAAGCTTTCTTT. Amino acid sequence: CASSLKGGMNTEAFF.

Points on this clonotype: This clone may be a read error of a much larger clone one base away. The chain combines TRBV30 with TRBJ2-7; D ambiguous. The CDR3 is 14 residues long. Germline loops: CDR1 GTSNPN, CDR2 SVGIG (reference sequence). V was clipped by 2 bases and J by 4 bases, with 15 bases between them. CDR3 sequence reads: CAWSPSQFGYEQYF. As DNA, the CDR3 is TGTGCCTGGAGTCCCTCGCAGTTTGGTTACGAGCAGTACTTC.

Ten or more counts support this clonotype. The chain uses TRBV7-3 and TRBJ1-1, with D possibly matching TRBD1 (6 bases). This CDR3 spans 16 amino acids. CDR1 is SGHTA and CDR2 is FQGTGA in the germline V gene. V was clipped by 5 bases and J by 1 base, with 17 bases between them. For the CDR3, the DNA is TGTGCCAGCAGCCCAGGACAGCCCGGGGGGAACACTGAAGCTTTCTTT. Translated: CASSPGQPGGNTEAFF. Supplemented by reference TRBV7-3 and TRBJ1-1, the full variable domain reads GAGVSQTPSNKVTEKGKYVELRCDPISGHTALYWYRQSLGQGPEFLIYFQGTGAADDSGLPNDRFFAVRPEGSVSTLKIQRTERGDSAVYLCASSPGQPGGNTEAFFGQGTRLTVV.

This clonotype was counted at least ten times. One end of the junction is discordant with germline, which a read error may explain. The gene calls are TRBV28 and TRBJ1-2, with D unclear. Germline CDR1 reads MDHEN; CDR2 reads SYDVKM. This CDR3 is built from 14 residues. CDR3 sequence: CAGSAPSQNYGYTF. The CDR3 bases are TGTGCCGGCAGTGCGCCATCGCAGAACTATGGCTACACCTTC.

This clonotype came up many times. The chain employs TRBV12-3 or TRBV12-4 and TRBJ1-1; the D is unclear. The CDR3 loop spans 14 amino acids. V lost 1 base and J 5 bases, leaving 11 bases between the germline ends. CDR3 residues: CASSLEGGSTEAFF. CDR3 DNA: TGTGCCAGCAGTTTAGAAGGAGGAAGTACTGAAGCTTTCTTT.

At least ten counts were recorded for this clonotype. The rearrangement links TRBV7-3 to TRBJ2-5, with 8 bases lining up with TRBD2. V was clipped by 3 bases and J by 3 bases; unmatched bases: 6. The CDR3 covers 15 residues. CDR1 and CDR2 from the germline V gene are SGHTA and FQGTGA. CDR3: CASSFLAGREETQYF. CDR3 DNA sequence: TGTGCCAGCAGCTTTCTAGCGGGTCGAGAAGAGACCCAGTACTTC.

Many counts were recorded for this clonotype. This chain connects TRBV19 to TRBJ2-3, with D perhaps TRBD2 (6 bases). The germline V and J ends were trimmed by 8 bases and 5 bases, with 14 bases remaining between them. The CDR3 is 13 residues long. From germline, CDR1 is LNHDA and CDR2 SQIVND (reference sequence). The CDR3 loop is CASWRGSGDTQYF. CDR3 in DNA: TGTGCCAGTTGGAGGGGCTCTGGAGATACGCAGTATTTT.

At least ten counts were recorded for this clonotype. The chain joins TRBV15 to TRBJ2-7; D not resolved. Germline V gene lookup returns CDR1 LNHNV and CDR2 YYDKDF (reference sequence). The CDR3 runs 12 residues. Trimming removed 0 bases from V and 4 bases from J, with 4 bases in between. CDR3 in amino acids: CATSREGYEQYF. CDR3 nucleotides: TGTGCCACCAGCAGAGAAGGGTACGAGCAGTACTTC.

This clonotype appeared many times. The genes are TRBV5-1 and TRBJ1-1, with D possibly being TRBD1 (6 bases). Germline CDR1 is SGHRS and CDR2 is YFSETQ. This CDR3 is built from 13 residues. V lost 0 bases, J lost 8 bases, and 11 bases lay in between. The CDR3 region is CASSLEGGFEAFF. CDR3 DNA sequence: TGCGCCAGCAGCTTGGAGGGGGGGTTCGAAGCTTTCTTT.

This clonotype was counted many times. The chain is built from TRBV6-1 and TRBJ2-6, with 7 bases fitting TRBD1. The germline gives CDR1 MNHNS, CDR2 SASEGT. This CDR3 has 15 residues. The trim removed 10 bases at V and 2 bases at J, leaving 8 bases unmatched. The CDR3 coding sequence is TGTGCCACCGCTGAGCAGGGGGCTGGGGCCAACGTCCTGACTTTC. Its translation: CATAEQGAGANVLTF.

This clonotype has ten or more counts. The chain employs TRBV19 and TRBJ1-1; D perhaps matches TRBD1 (5 bases). CDR1 and CDR2 from the germline V gene are LNHDA and SQIVND (reference sequence). V was pared by 6 bases and J by 5 bases, with 19 bases between. The CDR3 is 15 amino acids. In nucleotides, the CDR3 is TGTGCCAGTAGCCTCCGGGCGGGGGGATGGACTGAAGCTTTCTTT. This encodes CASSLRAGGWTEAFF.

This clonotype was seen just once. The V call is TRBV6-2 or TRBV6-3, the J call TRBJ1-1; no reliable D call. The V end was cut by 4 bases, the J end by 4 bases, with 7 bases between. Germline V CDR1 and CDR2: MNHEY, SVGEGT. This CDR3 comprises 12 residues. The CDR3: CASSWQITEAFF. The CDR3 DNA reads as TGTGCCAGCAGTTGGCAGATCACTGAAGCTTTCTTT.

The rearrangement uses TRBV7-9 and TRBJ2-5; D remains unclear. Trimming left V 5 bases short and J 5 bases short, with 12 bases between. The CDR3 is made up of 13 amino acids. Per the germline V gene, CDR1 is SEHNR and CDR2 is FQNEAQ (reference sequence). CDR3 in DNA: TGTGCCAGCAGCAGAAACACGAGGGAGACCCAGTACTTC. The encoded protein is CASSRNTRETQYF. Looking up the rest from reference TRBV7-9 and TRBJ2-5 gives the full variable domain: DTGVSQNPRHKITKRGQNVTFRCDPISEHNRLYWYRQTLGQGPEFLTYFQNEAQLEKSRLLSDRFSAERPKGSFSTLEIQRTEQGDSAMYLCASSRNTRETQYFGPGTRLLVL.

This clonotype occurred many times. The chain uses TRBV6-5 and TRBJ2-7, with 10 bases matching TRBD1. Germline-derived CDR1 and CDR2 are MNHEY and SVGAGI. There are 14 residues in the CDR3. Germline trimming cut 11 bases from V and 3 bases from J; bases unmatched to any gene: 10. The CDR3 coding sequence is TGTGCCGGGCGGCTGGGACAGGGGAGCTACGAGCAGTACTTC. This encodes CAGRLGQGSYEQYF.

CDR3 DNA sequence: TGTGCCAGCAGCCACGAGACAGGGGAGTCTGAAGCTTTCTTT. It is translated as CASSHETGESEAFF. This chain joins TRBV3-1 and TRBJ1-1; 8 bases are shared with TRBD1. This CDR3 spans 14 amino acids. The V and J ends lost 3 bases and 6 bases, in that order; junction bases with no gene match: 6. Germline CDR1 is LGHDT and CDR2 is YNNKEL (reference sequence).

This clonotype has ten or more counts. J is TRBJ1-1 and V is TRBV28; 8 positions match TRBD1. Germline CDR1 MDHEN, CDR2 SYDVKM. The CDR3 is 15 residues long. The trim removed 4 bases at V and 1 base at J, leaving 5 bases unmatched. CDR3 in DNA: TGTGCCAGCAGTTCGGGAGGACAGGGGAACACTGAAGCTTTCTTT. Protein product: CASSSGGQGNTEAFF. Complete variable domain (other parts from reference TRBV28 and TRBJ1-1): DVKVTQSSRYLVKRTGEKVFLECVQDMDHENMFWYRQDPGLGLRLIYFSYDVKMKEKGDIPEGYSVSREKKERFSLILESASTNQTSMYLCASSSGGQGNTEAFFGQGTRLTVV.

This clonotype was counted ten times or more. This rearrangement joins TRBV20-1 to TRBJ2-2; D gene ambiguous. Germline V gene data show CDR1 as DFQATT and CDR2 as SNEGSKA (reference sequence). Trimming stripped 0 bases from V and 5 bases from J, with 7 bases between. The CDR3 is made up of 13 amino acids. The CDR3 region has the DNA TGCAGTGCTAGAGATTGGGGAACCGGGGAGCTGTTTTTT. Its protein is CSARDWGTGELFF.

The chain employs TRBV27 and TRBJ2-5, with D unclear. Trimming removed 5 bases from V and 4 bases from J, with 17 bases in between. Per the germline V gene, CDR1 is MNHEY and CDR2 is SMNVEV (reference sequence). The length of the CDR3 is 15 residues. CDR3 sequence: CASSPYPAPGETQYF. The CDR3, as DNA: TGTGCCAGCAGTCCCTATCCCGCCCCAGGAGAGACCCAGTACTTC.

This clonotype was detected ten times or more. Written as DNA, the CDR3 is TGTGCCAGCAGTTCCCTCCAGGGAAGCAATCAGCCCCAGCATTTT. Translated, it gives CASSSLQGSNQPQHF. This chain uses TRBV28 with TRBJ1-5, with D perhaps matching TRBD1 (5 bases). CDR3 length: 15 amino acids. Germline loops: CDR1 MDHEN, CDR2 SYDVKM. The V gene lost 4 bases and the J gene lost 1 base, with 11 bases spanning the gap.

This clonotype has ten or more counts. The V and J genes are TRBV7-6 and TRBJ2-4; 7 nucleotides match TRBD1. Germline V gene sequence: CDR1 SGHVS, CDR2 FNYEAQ. With 5 bases clipped from V and 0 bases from J, the junction kept 4 bases outside the gene matches. This CDR3 is built from 15 residues. The CDR3 region has the DNA TGTGCCAGCAGCCTCCGGGACAGAGCCAAAAACATTCAGTACTTC. This gives the protein CASSLRDRAKNIQYF.

This clonotype was seen at least ten times. A much bigger clone sits one base away, suggesting this may be a read error. The chain recombines TRBV28 with TRBJ1-1; the D is unclear. Germline-derived CDR1 and CDR2 are MDHEN and SYDVKM. Trimming cost V 7 bases and J 11 bases, with 20 bases left between them. The CDR3 is 13 residues long. Written as DNA, the CDR3 is TGTGCCAGCAATCGGGGTACCTCTTCGTGGGCTTTCTTT. Its protein is CASNRGTSSWAFF. Full variable domain (missing parts from reference TRBV28 and TRBJ1-1): DVKVTQSSRYLVKRTGEKVFLECVQDMDHENMFWYRQDPGLGLRLIYFSYDVKMKEKGDIPEGYSVSREKKERFSLILESASTNQTSMYLCASNRGTSSWAFFGQGTRLTVV.